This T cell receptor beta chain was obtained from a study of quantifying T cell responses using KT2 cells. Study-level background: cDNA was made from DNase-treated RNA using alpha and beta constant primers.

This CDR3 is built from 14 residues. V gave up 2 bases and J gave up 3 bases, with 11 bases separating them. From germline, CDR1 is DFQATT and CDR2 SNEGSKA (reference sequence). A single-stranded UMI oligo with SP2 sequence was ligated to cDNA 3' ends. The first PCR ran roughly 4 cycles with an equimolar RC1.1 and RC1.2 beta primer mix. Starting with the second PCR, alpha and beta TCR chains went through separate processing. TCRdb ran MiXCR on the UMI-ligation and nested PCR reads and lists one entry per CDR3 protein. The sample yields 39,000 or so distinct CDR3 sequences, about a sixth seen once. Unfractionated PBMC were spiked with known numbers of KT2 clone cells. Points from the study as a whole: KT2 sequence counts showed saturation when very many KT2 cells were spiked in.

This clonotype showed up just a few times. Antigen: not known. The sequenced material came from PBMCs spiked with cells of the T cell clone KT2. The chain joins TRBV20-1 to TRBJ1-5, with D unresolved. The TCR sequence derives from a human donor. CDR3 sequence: CSARTVGHNQPQHF. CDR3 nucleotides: TGCAGTGCTAGAACCGTCGGCCACAATCAGCCCCAGCATTTT.